These 19 T cell receptor beta chains share one sample of origin, sequenced in a study of CD8+ T cells in alopecia areata. Once RNA had been extracted, it was reverse transcribed into cDNA to act as the sequencing template. Measured with immunoSEQ multiplex PCR; TCRdb has only the in-frame clones, and not every one. The profile covers 140,000 to 150,000 clones, with about 60% appearing a single time and about 6% taken by the ten largest. The specimen comprised CD4+ T cells sorted from blood, sampled at week 0. Every receptor here comes from a human donor with alopecia areata.

This clone has just a few counts. The chain has TRBV29-1 and TRBJ1-1; 7 bases are a match to TRBD1. The CDR3 is made up of 13 amino acids. Unmatched junction bases numbered 5, after V lost 7 bases and J lost 0 bases. The germline CDR1 and CDR2 sequences are SQVTM and ANQGSEA. The CDR3 protein is CSAETGLNTEAFF. The CDR3 DNA is TGCAGCGCTGAGACAGGGCTGAACACTGAAGCTTTCTTT.

This clone was found a few times. This sequence joins TRBV5-1 and TRBJ2-7, with 7 bases that match TRBD1. Germline CDR1 and CDR2: SGHRS and YFSETQ. The CDR3 is made up of 13 amino acids. With 4 bases clipped from V and 3 bases from J, the junction kept 4 bases outside the gene matches. The CDR3 coding sequence is TGCGCCAGCAGCGAGGGACAGTTCTACGAGCAGTACTTC. It codes for CASSEGQFYEQYF.

The chain couples TRBV7-9 to TRBJ2-7, with D perhaps TRBD1 (6 bases). The V end lost 5 bases, the J end lost 1 base, and 15 bases lay between the germline ends. CDR3 length: 15 residues. The germline gives CDR1 SEHNR, CDR2 FQNEAQ (reference sequence). CDR3: CASSTQGKWSYEQYF. CDR3 sequence (DNA): TGTGCCAGCAGCACACAGGGTAAATGGTCCTACGAGCAGTACTTC.

This sequence joins TRBV4-1 and TRBJ1-1; D is ambiguous. The V gene lost 0 bases and the J gene lost 11 bases, with 7 bases spanning the gap. The CDR3 has 11 residues. In germline, CDR1 is MGHRA, CDR2 YSYEKL. The CDR3 bases are TGCGCCAGCAGCCAAGAAAGGCACGCTTTCTTT. Its translation: CASSQERHAFF.

Only a few counts were recorded for this clone. The genes are TRBV27 and TRBJ1-1; D gene uncertain. This CDR3 is 12 amino acids long. The V end lost 4 bases, the J end lost 4 bases, and 7 bases lay between the germline ends. The V gene's germline CDR1 is MNHEY and CDR2 SMNVEV (reference sequence). In nucleotides, the CDR3 is TGTGCCAGCAGTTCCGTTAGCACTGAAGCTTTCTTT. It translates to CASSSVSTEAFF.

The V and J genes are TRBV5-6 and TRBJ2-3; weak D call: TRBD2 (5 bases). V was cut by 4 bases and J by 6 bases, with 15 bases left in between. Germline CDR1 and CDR2: SGHDT and YYEEEE. CDR3 length equals 14 residues. In DNA, the CDR3 is TGTGCCAGCAGCCAAACGGCGGGTGGCGATACGCAGTATTTT. It translates to CASSQTAGGDTQYF.

The chain recombines TRBV4-1 with TRBJ1-1; D remains ambiguous. The germline V gene has CDR1 MGHRA and CDR2 YSYEKL. V was shortened by 5 bases and J by 1 base, with 14 bases between the two germline ends. The CDR3 has 15 residues. As DNA, the CDR3 is TGCGCCAGCAGCGTCTTGGCAGGACCGAACACTGAAGCTTTCTTT. Encoded protein: CASSVLAGPNTEAFF.

CDR3 DNA sequence: TGTGCCAGCTCAGGGACTGGAAACACCATATATTTT. Its protein product is CASSGTGNTIYF. The V gene is TRBV6-5, the J gene TRBJ1-3; perhaps TRBD1 as D (5 bases). Germline V gives CDR1 MNHEY, CDR2 SVGAGI. Trimming shortened V by 8 bases and J by 2 bases, and 7 bases separated the two germline ends. The CDR3 has 12 amino acids.

V usage is TRBV4-3 and J usage is TRBJ2-5; D unclear. The CDR3 extends over 13 amino acids. Per the germline V gene, CDR1 is LGHNA and CDR2 is YSLEER. Trimming removed 3 bases from V and 2 bases from J, with 7 bases in between. The CDR3 sequence: CASSQNSQETQYF. CDR3 DNA sequence: TGCGCCAGCAGCCAGAACAGTCAAGAGACCCAGTACTTC.

Regarding this clone: Germline is not matched at one junction end, which may reflect a read error. In the same sample, other DNA sequences code for this CDR3. The V gene is TRBV30, the J gene TRBJ1-5; tentatively, D is TRBD1 (5 bases). This CDR3 contains 15 residues. Germline V gene lookup returns CDR1 GTSNPN and CDR2 SVGIG (reference sequence). CDR3 sequence: CAWSRGSSGNQPQHF. The CDR3, as DNA: TGCGCCTGGAGTCGGGGGTCTTCTGGCAATCAGCCCCAGCATTTT. Variable domain in full (rest from reference TRBV30 and TRBJ1-5): SQTIHQWPATLVQPVGSPLSLECTVEGTSNPNLYWYRQAAGRGLQLLFYSVGIGQISSEVPQNLSASRPQDRQFILSSKKLLLSDSGFYLCAWSRGSSGNQPQHFGDGTRLSIL.

This rearrangement joins TRBV7-2 to TRBJ1-1; no clear D gene. Germline CDR1 is SGHTA and CDR2 is FQGNSA. Trimming cost V 1 base and J 2 bases, with 5 bases left between them. The CDR3 is 13 amino acids. The CDR3 loop reads CASSLGYNTEAFF. The CDR3 DNA reads TGTGCCAGCAGCTTAGGATATAACACTGAAGCTTTCTTT.

V is TRBV11-2 and J is TRBJ1-1; D unclear. The V and J ends lost 3 bases and 3 bases respectively, with 8 bases between them. CDR1 is SGHAT, CDR2 FQNNGV, per germline. The CDR3 covers 13 residues. CDR3 sequence reads: CASSFRLDTEAFF. In nucleotides, the CDR3 is TGTGCCAGCAGCTTTAGGTTAGACACTGAAGCTTTCTTT.

V and J are TRBV10-3 and TRBJ2-3; no definite D call. V lost 1 base to trimming and J lost 6 bases, with 14 bases between them. The CDR3 totals 15 residues. Germline V gene data show CDR1 as ENHRY and CDR2 as SYGVKD. CDR3 region: CAISELRTPMDTQYF. The CDR3 DNA sequence: TGTGCCATCAGTGAGTTGAGGACCCCCATGGATACGCAGTATTTT.

Only one count was recorded for this clone. J is TRBJ1-4 and V is TRBV4-2; D is unclear. The germline V and J ends were trimmed by 0 bases and 6 bases, with 14 bases remaining between them. This CDR3 region has 16 residues. Germline V gene sequence: CDR1 LGHNA, CDR2 YNFKEQ. The CDR3, as DNA: TGTGCCAGCAGCCAAGATTTCGGACTAAGTTATGAAAAACTGTTTTTT. Residues: CASSQDFGLSYEKLFF.

The gene calls are TRBV4-1 and TRBJ1-2; unclear D gene. Looked up from germline, CDR1 is MGHRA and CDR2 is YSYEKL. The CDR3 contains 14 residues. V dropped 1 base and J dropped 8 bases, with 14 bases sitting between them. CDR3 region: CASSQGDDLGGYTF. The CDR3 coding sequence is TGCGCCAGCAGCCAAGGTGACGACCTAGGGGGCTACACCTTC.

This clone came up a few times. The chain is built from TRBV5-4 and TRBJ2-1; D may be TRBD2 (5 bases). Germline CDR1 reads SGHNT; CDR2 reads YYREEE (reference sequence). V gave up 3 bases and J gave up 4 bases, with 20 bases separating them. The CDR3 has 17 amino acids. CDR3 sequence: CASSSVTRRFQYNEQFF. In DNA form, the CDR3 reads TGTGCCAGCAGCTCGGTAACTAGGAGGTTTCAATACAATGAGCAGTTCTTC.

The table lists this clone with a count of one. One end of the junction varies from germline; a read error may be responsible. V and J are TRBV7-7 and TRBJ2-5; TRBD2 matches at 9 bases. Germline loops: CDR1 SSHAT, CDR2 FNYEAQ (reference sequence). CDR3 size: 15 residues. CDR3 sequence: CASSSSGTSYETQYF. The CDR3, as DNA: TGTGCTAGCAGCTCCTCCGGGACTAGCTATGAGACCCAGTACTTC. The full variable domain, completed using reference TRBV7-7 and TRBJ2-5, is GAGVSQSPRYKVTKRGQDVTLRCDPISSHATLYWYQQALGQGPEFLTYFNYEAQPDKSGLPSDRFSAERPEGSISTLTIQRTEQRDSAMYRCASSSSGTSYETQYFGPGTRLLVL.

The chain couples TRBV18 to TRBJ1-1; tentative D call: TRBD1 (5 bases). Per germline, CDR1 KGHSH and CDR2 LQKENI. The CDR3 is made up of 12 amino acids. Trimming took 0 bases from V and 6 from J, leaving 5 bases between them. The CDR3 spells CASSPPGAEAFF. The DNA of the CDR3 is TGTGCCAGCTCACCACCGGGGGCTGAAGCTTTCTTT.

J is TRBJ1-1 and V is TRBV18, with D possibly being TRBD1 (6 bases). This CDR3 has 14 amino acids. V was clipped by 4 bases and J by 7 bases, with 16 bases between them. Germline CDR1 is KGHSH and CDR2 is LQKENI. This CDR3 reads CASSLSGQPVEAFF. The CDR3 nucleotides read TGTGCCAGCTCACTTTCGGGACAACCCGTTGAAGCTTTCTTT.